The sequence of this T cell receptor (beta chain) was determined in a study of high-grade serous ovarian cancer treatment subgroups. Whole-study results and caveats: Different patients shared almost no repertoire; same-patient tumors shared 0.11 to 0.79. Without spatial data, bulk sequencing limits insight into HGSC tumor diversity. Repertoire analysis covered CDR3 alone, not CDR1 or CDR2. TCR relatedness rose with neoantigen level and trended with mutation load.

Concerning this clone: The target antigen is unknown.

V lost 5 bases to trimming and J lost 4 bases, with 12 bases between them. CDR3 length: 14 residues. Germline lookup yields CDR1 SGHNT and CDR2 YENEEA. Clones were sequenced by immunoSEQ multiplex PCR, and TCRdb holds only the in-frame ones, with some missing. The sample lists approximately 1,800 clones, 82% occurring once. Tumor samples were taken before definitive surgery or chemotherapy. The sequence derives from a human donor with high-grade serous ovarian cancer. Sequencing was done on a sample of tumor tissue. The chain carries TRBV11-3 and TRBJ1-3; D gene ambiguous. CDR3 in amino acids: CASSGEAGGNTIYF. The CDR3 DNA is TGTGCCAGCAGCGGTGAGGCGGGCGGAAACACCATATATTTT.